This T cell receptor beta chain was profiled in a study of blood T cell repertoires in COVID-19. Study information: The United States, Italy and Spain supplied acute and convalescent COVID-19 samples. T cells, B-cell-depleted T cells, or PBMCs provided the cDNA or gDNA that served as material.

Methods used by the authors: Using reference gene primer amplification, nucleated cell counts were estimated. Profiling relied on immunoSEQ multiplex PCR, and the TCRdb table lists in-frame clones only, not all of them. The V and J calls and the clone size are those of that table, but D and trimming were determined from the DNA. Of roughly 150,000 clones listed, about 90% are singletons. V lost 1 base and J lost 0, with 12 bases in between. Germline V CDR1 and CDR2: SGHAT, FQNNGV. The CDR3 totals 16 residues. Material for sequencing was peripheral blood. The chain employs TRBV11-2 and TRBJ1-1; no clear D. The TCR originated in a man aged 55 to 70 with acute or convalescent COVID-19. The CDR3 nucleotides read TGTGCCAGCAGCTTAGTGTCAGGCCGACTGAACACTGAAGCTTTCTTT. Its translation: CASSLVSGRLNTEAFF.